A selection of T cell receptor beta chains follows, all from one sample in a study of T cells after somatic rescue of genetic block. Data came from immunoSEQ multiplex PCR; TCRdb stores just in-frame clones and leaves some out. Counted here are approximately 110,000 clones, about 90% occurring once; the ten biggest clones make up approximately 1.5%. What was sequenced was peripheral blood mononuclear cells (PBMCs). The receptors were sampled from a woman under 30. The CDR3 runs from the conserved cysteine through the conserved F or W. A D gene is named only where the DNA matches it firmly. The listing skips clone size in some rows; elsewhere it reads once, few, many or a size class.

clone size	J gene	V gene	D gene	CDR3 protein	CDR3 DNA
NA	TRBJ1-1	TRBV7-2	NA	CASSFPENREAFF	TGTGCCAGCAGCTTTCCGGAAAACCGAGAAGCTTTCTTT
NA	TRBJ2-3	TRBV28	NA	CASRPAFGRVPRDTQYF	TGTGCCAGCAGGCCCGCCTTTGGGCGAGTCCCAAGGGATACGCAGTATTTT
NA	TRBJ1-1	TRBV7-9	NA	CASSPSGGRFTEAFF	TGTGCCAGCAGTCCCTCCGGGGGGCGCTTCACTGAAGCTTTCTTT
NA	TRBJ1-2	TRBV2	NA	CASSVTVNDGYTF	TGTGCCAGCAGTGTGACAGTTAACGATGGCTACACCTTC
NA	TRBJ1-4	TRBV4-1	NA	CASSQDRSGAGEKLFF	TGCGCCAGCAGCCAAGATCGATCGGGGGCGGGTGAAAAACTGTTTTTT
NA	TRBJ2-3	TRBV18	NA	CASSPRESYSRTDTQYF	TGTGCCAGCTCACCACGGGAGTCGTACTCTCGCACAGATACGCAGTATTTT
once	TRBJ2-3	TRBV5-1	NA	CASSLLGGRTDTQYF	TGCGCCAGCAGCTTGCTCGGGGGCCGGACAGATACGCAGTATTTT
NA	TRBJ1-2	TRBV6-4	NA	CASRESSSAFGYTF	TGTGCCAGCAGAGAGTCCTCCTCGGCTTTTGGCTACACCTTC
NA	TRBJ2-2	TRBV4-1	TRBD2	CASSQLLAGGSGELFF	TGCGCCAGCAGCCAATTACTAGCGGGGGGCTCCGGGGAGCTGTTTTTT
NA	TRBJ2-5	TRBV30	TRBD2	CAWRTSGGGTQYF	TGTGCCTGGAGGACTAGCGGGGGAGGGACCCAGTACTTC
NA	TRBJ1-6	TRBV7-3	TRBD1	CASSLRQGESPLHF	TGTGCCAGCAGCTTGAGACAGGGAGAGTCACCCCTCCACTTT
NA	TRBJ1-4	TRBV6-5	NA	CASSSTRRDEKLFF	TGTGCCAGCAGTTCCACCCGGCGGGATGAAAAACTGTTTTTT
NA	TRBJ2-2	TRBV7-2	TRBD2	CASSLDGRAGGELFF	TGTGCCAGCAGCTTAGACGGGAGGGCAGGCGGGGAGCTGTTTTTT
NA	TRBJ1-6	TRBV7-3	NA	CASSLRDYGSPLHF	TGTGCCAGCAGCTTAAGGGACTATGGTTCACCCCTCCACTTT
NA	TRBJ1-4	TRBV5-1	NA	CASSQDSYNEKLFF	TGCGCCAGCAGCCAGGACAGCTATAATGAAAAACTGTTTTTT
NA	TRBJ2-7	TRBV28	NA	CASSSGRYEQYF	TGTGCCAGCAGTTCAGGACGGTACGAGCAGTACTTC
NA	TRBJ1-4	TRBV4-3	TRBD1	CASSSQDRGNEKLFF	TGCGCCAGCAGCTCCCAGGACAGGGGAAATGAAAAACTGTTTTTT
NA	TRBJ2-3	TRBV4-1	NA	CASSQARSSSTDTQYF	TGCGCCAGCAGCCAAGCTCGGAGCTCGAGCACAGATACGCAGTATTTT